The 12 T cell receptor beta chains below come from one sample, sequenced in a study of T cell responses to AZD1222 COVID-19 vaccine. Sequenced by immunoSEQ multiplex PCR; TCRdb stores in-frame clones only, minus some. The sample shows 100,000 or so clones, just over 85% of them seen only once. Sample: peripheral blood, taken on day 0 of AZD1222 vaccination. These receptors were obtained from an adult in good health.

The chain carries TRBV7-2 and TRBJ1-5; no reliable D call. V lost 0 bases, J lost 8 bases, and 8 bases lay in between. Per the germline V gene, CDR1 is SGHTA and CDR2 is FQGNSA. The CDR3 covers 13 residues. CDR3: CASSLAREKPQHF. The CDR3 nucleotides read TGTGCCAGCAGCTTAGCGCGTGAGAAGCCCCAGCATTTT.

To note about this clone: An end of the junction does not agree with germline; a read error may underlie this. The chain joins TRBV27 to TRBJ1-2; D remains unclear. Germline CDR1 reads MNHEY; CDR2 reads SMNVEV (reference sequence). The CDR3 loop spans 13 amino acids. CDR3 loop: CASSPVETMIPAF. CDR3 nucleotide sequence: TGTGCCAGCAGCCCAGTGGAGACAATGATTCCGGCCTTC.

CDR3 nucleotides: TGTGCCAGTAGTTCCGGGGCTGGGACCTACGAGCAGTACTTC. Translating gives CASSSGAGTYEQYF. The V and J genes are TRBV19 and TRBJ2-7, with D perhaps being TRBD1 or TRBD2 (5 bases each). This CDR3 region has 14 residues. Germline V CDR1 and CDR2: LNHDA, SQIVND (reference sequence). Trimming cost V 5 bases and J 2 bases, with 13 bases left between them.

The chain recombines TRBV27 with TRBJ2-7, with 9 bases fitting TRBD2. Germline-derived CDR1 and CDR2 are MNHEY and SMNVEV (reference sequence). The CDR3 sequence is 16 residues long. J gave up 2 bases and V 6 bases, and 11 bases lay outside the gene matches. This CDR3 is CASSLLAGTSPYEQYF. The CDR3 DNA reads TGTGCCAGCAGCCTATTAGCCGGGACTAGCCCCTACGAGCAGTACTTC.

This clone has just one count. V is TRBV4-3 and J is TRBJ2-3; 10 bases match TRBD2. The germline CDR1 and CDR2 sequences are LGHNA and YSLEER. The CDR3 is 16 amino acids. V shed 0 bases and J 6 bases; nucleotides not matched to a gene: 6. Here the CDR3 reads CASSQDGLAAVDTQYF. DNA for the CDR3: TGCGCCAGCAGCCAAGACGGACTAGCGGCCGTGGATACGCAGTATTTT.

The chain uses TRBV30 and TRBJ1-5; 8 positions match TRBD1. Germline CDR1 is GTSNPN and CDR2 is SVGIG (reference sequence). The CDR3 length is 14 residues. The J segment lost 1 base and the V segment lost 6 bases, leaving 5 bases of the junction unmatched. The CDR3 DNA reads TGTGCCTGTGACAGGGGAGGCAGCAATCAGCCCCAGCATTTT. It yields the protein CACDRGGSNQPQHF.

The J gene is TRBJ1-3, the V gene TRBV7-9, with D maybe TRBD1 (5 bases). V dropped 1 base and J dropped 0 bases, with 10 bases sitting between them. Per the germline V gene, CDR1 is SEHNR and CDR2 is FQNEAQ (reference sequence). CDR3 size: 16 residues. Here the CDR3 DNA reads TGTGCCAGCAGCTTAGAGACGACAGCCTCTGGAAACACCATATATTTT. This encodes CASSLETTASGNTIYF.

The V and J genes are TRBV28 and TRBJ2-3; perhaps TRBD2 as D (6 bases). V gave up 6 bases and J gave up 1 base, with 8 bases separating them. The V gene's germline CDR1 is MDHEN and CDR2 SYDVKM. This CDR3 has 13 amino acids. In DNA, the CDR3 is TGTGCCAGCAGCGGGAGCGGCACAGATACGCAGTATTTT. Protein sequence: CASSGSGTDTQYF.

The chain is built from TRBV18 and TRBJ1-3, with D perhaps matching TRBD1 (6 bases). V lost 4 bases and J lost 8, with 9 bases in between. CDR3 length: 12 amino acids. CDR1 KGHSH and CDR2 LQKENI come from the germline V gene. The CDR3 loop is CASSLQGDTIYF. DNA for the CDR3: TGTGCCAGCTCACTACAGGGTGACACCATATATTTT. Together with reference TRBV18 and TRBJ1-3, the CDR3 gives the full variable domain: NAGVMQNPRHLVRRRGQEARLRCSPMKGHSHVYWYRQLPEEGLKFMVYLQKENIIDESGMPKERFSAEFPKEGPSILRIQQVVRGDSAAYFCASSLQGDTIYFGEGSWLTVV.

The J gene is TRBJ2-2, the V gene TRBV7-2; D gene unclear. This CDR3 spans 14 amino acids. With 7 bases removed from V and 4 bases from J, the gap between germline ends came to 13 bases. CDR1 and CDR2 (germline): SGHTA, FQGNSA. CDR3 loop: CASTIISITGELFF. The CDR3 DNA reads TGTGCCAGCACCATCATAAGTATCACCGGGGAGCTGTTTTTT.

The CDR3 protein is CASSVLGNTEAFF. In DNA, the CDR3 is TGTGCCAGCAGCGTACTGGGGAACACTGAAGCTTTCTTT. The chain employs TRBV2 and TRBJ1-1; no clear D. Trimming left V 6 bases short and J 1 base short, with 9 bases between. CDR1 is SNHLY and CDR2 is FYNNEI in the germline V gene. This CDR3 spans 13 amino acids.

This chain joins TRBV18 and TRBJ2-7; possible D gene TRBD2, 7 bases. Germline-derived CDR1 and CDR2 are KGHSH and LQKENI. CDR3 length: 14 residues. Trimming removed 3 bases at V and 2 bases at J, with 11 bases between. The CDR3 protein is CASSPGGAPYEQYF. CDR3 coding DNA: TGTGCCAGCTCACCGGGGGGGGCCCCCTACGAGCAGTACTTC.